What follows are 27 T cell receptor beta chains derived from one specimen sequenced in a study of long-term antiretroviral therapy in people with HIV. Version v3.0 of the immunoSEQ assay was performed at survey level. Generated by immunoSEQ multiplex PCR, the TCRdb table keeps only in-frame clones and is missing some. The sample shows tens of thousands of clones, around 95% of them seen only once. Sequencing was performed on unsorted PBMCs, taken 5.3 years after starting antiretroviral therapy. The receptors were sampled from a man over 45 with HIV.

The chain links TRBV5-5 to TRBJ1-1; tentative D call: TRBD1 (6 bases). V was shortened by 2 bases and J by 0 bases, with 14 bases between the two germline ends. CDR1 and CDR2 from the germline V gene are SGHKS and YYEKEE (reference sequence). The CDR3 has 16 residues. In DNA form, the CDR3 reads TGTGCCAGCAGCTTAGGGGGGGTTTGGATGAACACTGAAGCTTTCTTT. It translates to CASSLGGVWMNTEAFF.

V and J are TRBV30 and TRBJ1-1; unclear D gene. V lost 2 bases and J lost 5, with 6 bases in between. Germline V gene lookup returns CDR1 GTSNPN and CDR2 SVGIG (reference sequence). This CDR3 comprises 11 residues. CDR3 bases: TGTGCCTGGAGTCCCCAGACTGAAGCTTTCTTT. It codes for CAWSPQTEAFF.

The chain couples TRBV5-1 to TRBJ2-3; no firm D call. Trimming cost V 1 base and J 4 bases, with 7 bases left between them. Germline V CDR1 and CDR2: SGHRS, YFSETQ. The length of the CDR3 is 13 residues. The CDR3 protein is CASSLLGSDTQYF. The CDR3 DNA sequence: TGCGCCAGCAGCTTGTTAGGCTCAGATACGCAGTATTTT.

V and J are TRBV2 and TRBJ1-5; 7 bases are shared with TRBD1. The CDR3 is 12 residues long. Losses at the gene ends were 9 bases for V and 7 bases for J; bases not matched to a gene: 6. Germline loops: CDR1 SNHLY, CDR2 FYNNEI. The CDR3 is CASRQGGQPQHF. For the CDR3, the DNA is TGTGCCAGTCGACAGGGCGGGCAGCCCCAGCATTTT.

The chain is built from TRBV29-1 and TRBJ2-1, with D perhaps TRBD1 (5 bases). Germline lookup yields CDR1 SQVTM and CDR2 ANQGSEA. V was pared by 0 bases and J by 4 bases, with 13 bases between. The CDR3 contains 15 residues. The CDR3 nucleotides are TGCAGCGTTGAAGAAGCAGGGAACAATTACAATGAGCAGTTCTTC. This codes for CSVEEAGNNYNEQFF.

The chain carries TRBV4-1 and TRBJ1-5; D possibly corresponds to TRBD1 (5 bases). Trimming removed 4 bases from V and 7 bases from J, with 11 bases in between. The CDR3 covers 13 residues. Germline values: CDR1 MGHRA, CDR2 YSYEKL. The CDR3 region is CASSRGAEQPQHF. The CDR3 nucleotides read TGCGCCAGCAGCCGAGGGGCAGAGCAGCCCCAGCATTTT.

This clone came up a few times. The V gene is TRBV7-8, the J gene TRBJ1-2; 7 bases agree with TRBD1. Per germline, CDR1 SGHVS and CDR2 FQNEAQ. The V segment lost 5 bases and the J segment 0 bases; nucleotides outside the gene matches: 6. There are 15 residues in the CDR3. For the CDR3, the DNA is TGTGCCAGCAGCACGCGGACAGGTGCTAACTATGGCTACACCTTC. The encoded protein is CASSTRTGANYGYTF.

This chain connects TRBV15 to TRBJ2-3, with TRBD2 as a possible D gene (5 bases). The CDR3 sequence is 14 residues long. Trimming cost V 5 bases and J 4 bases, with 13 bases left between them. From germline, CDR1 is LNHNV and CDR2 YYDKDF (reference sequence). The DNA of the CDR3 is TGTGCCACCAGCGAGGGCGCGGTCCCAGATACGCAGTATTTT. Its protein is CATSEGAVPDTQYF.

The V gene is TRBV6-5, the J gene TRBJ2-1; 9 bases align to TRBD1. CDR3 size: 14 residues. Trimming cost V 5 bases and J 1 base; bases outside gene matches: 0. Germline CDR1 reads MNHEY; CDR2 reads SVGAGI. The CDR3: CASSDRGSYNEQFF. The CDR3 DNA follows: TGTGCCAGCAGTGACAGGGGGTCCTACAATGAGCAGTTCTTC.

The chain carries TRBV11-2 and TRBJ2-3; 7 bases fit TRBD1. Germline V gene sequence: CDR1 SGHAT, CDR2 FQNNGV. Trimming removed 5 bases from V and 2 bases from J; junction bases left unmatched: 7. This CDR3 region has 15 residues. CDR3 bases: TGTGCCAGCAGCGTGACAGGGACGGCCACAGATACGCAGTATTTT. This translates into CASSVTGTATDTQYF.

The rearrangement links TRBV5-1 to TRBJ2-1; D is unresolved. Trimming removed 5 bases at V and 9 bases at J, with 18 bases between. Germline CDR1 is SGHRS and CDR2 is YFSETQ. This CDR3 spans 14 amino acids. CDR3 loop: CASRSGGSHSEQFF. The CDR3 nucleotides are TGCGCCAGCAGATCAGGTGGGTCTCACAGTGAGCAGTTCTTC. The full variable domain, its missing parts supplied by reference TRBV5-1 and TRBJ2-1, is KAGVTQTPRYLIKTRGQQVTLSCSPISGHRSVSWYQQTPGQGLQFLFEYFSETQRNKGNFPGRFSGRQFSNSRSEMNVSTLELGDSALYLCASRSGGSHSEQFFGPGTRLTVL.

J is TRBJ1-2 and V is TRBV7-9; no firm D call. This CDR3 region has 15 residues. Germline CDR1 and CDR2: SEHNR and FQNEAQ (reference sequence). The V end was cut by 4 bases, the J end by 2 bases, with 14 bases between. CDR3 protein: CASSSGGDGNYGYTF. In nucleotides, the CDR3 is TGTGCCAGCAGCTCAGGAGGCGACGGGAACTATGGCTACACCTTC.

The CDR3, as DNA: TGTGCCAGCAGCTTAGTCGGGATAAAGCGGAACACCGGGGAGCTGTTTTTT. This codes for CASSLVGIKRNTGELFF. The chain uses TRBV11-2 and TRBJ2-2; D possibly corresponds to TRBD2 (5 bases). The V end lost 1 base, the J end lost 1 base, and 13 bases lay between the germline ends. The CDR3 runs to 17 residues. The germline CDR1 and CDR2 sequences are SGHAT and FQNNGV.

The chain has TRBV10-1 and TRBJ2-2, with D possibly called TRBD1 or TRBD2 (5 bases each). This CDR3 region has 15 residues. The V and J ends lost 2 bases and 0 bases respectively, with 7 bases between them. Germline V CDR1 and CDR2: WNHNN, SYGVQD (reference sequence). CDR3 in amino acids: CASSEGTANTGELFF. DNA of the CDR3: TGCGCCAGCAGTGAGGGGACGGCGAACACCGGGGAGCTGTTTTTT.

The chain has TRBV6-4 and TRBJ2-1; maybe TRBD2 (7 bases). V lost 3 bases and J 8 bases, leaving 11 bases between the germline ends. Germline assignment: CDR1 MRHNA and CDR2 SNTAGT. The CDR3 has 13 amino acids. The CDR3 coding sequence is TGTGCCAGCAGTGAGGAAGGGGGGGATGAGCAGTTCTTC. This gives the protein CASSEEGGDEQFF.

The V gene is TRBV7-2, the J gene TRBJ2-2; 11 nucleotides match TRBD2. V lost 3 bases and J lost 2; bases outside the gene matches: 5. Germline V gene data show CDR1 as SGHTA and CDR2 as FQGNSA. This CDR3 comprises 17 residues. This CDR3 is CASSFLAGGQNTGELFF. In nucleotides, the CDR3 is TGTGCCAGCAGCTTCTTAGCGGGGGGGCAAAACACCGGGGAGCTGTTTTTT.

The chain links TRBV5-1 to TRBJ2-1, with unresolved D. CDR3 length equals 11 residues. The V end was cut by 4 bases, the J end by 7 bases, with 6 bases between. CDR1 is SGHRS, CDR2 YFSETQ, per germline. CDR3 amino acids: CASSIINEQFF. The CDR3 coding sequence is TGCGCCAGCAGCATTATAAATGAGCAGTTCTTC.

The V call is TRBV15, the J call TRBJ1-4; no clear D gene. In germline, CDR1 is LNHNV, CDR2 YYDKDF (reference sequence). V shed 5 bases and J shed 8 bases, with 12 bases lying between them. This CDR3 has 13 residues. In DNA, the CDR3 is TGTGCCACCAGCGGGTATCAGCGGGAAAAACTGTTTTTT. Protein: CATSGYQREKLFF.

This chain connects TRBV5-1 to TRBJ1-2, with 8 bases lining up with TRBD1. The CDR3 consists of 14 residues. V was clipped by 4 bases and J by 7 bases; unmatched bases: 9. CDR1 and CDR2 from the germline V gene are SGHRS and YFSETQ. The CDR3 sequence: CASSVDRGNGGYTF. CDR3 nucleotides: TGCGCCAGCAGCGTAGACAGGGGAAACGGTGGCTACACCTTC.

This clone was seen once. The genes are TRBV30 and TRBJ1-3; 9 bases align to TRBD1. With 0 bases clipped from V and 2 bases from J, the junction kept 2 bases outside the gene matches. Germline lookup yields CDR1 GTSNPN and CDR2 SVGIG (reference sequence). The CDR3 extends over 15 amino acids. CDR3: CAWSVNRGPGNTIYF. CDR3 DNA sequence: TGTGCCTGGAGTGTCAACAGGGGGCCTGGAAACACCATATATTTT.

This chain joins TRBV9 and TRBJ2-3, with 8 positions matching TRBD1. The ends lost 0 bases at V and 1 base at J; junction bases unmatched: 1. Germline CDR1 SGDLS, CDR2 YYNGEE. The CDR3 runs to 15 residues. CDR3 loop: CASSVEGQGTDTQYF. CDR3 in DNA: TGTGCCAGCAGCGTAGAGGGACAGGGCACAGATACGCAGTATTTT.

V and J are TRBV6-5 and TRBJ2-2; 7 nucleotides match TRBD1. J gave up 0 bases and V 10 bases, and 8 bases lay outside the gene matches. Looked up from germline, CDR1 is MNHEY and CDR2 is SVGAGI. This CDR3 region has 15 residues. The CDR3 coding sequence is TGTGCCACTGCTGACCAGGGGGCGAACACCGGGGAGCTGTTTTTT. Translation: CATADQGANTGELFF.

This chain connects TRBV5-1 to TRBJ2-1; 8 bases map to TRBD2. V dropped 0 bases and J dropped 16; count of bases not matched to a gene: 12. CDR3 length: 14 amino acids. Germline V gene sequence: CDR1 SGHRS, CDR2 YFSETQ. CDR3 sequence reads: CASSLEGGGTRSFF. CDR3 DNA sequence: TGCGCCAGCAGCTTGGAAGGCGGGGGGACAAGGTCTTTCTTC.

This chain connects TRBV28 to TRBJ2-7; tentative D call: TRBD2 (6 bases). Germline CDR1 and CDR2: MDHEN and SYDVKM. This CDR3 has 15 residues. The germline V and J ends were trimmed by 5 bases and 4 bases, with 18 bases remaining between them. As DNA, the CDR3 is TGTGCCAGCAGTACCCACTCGGCAGGGAGGTACGAGCAGTACTTC. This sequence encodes CASSTHSAGRYEQYF.

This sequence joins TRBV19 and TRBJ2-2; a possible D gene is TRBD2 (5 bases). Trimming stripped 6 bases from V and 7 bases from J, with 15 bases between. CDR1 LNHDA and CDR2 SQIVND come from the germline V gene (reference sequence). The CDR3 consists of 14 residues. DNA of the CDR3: TGTGCCAGTAGCACGGATAGCCGGGGCGGGGAGCTGTTTTTT. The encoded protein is CASSTDSRGGELFF.

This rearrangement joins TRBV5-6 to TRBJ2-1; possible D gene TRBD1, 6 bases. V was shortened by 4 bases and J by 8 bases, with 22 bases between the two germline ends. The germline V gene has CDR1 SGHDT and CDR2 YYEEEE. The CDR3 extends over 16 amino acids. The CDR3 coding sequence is TGTGCCAGCAGCCCATCATTGAGGGGGTCGGTACATGAGCAGTTCTTC. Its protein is CASSPSLRGSVHEQFF.

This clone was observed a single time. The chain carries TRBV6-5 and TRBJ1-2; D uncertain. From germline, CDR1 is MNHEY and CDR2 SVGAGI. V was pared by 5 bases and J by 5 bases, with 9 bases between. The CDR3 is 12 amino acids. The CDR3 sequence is CASSREAYGYTF. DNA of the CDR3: TGTGCCAGCAGTCGAGAGGCTTATGGCTACACCTTC.